These T cell receptor beta chains were read from a single sample in a study of cytomegalovirus exposure and HLA in healthy donors. Sequencing was performed with immunoSEQ multiplex PCR; in TCRdb, only in-frame clones are kept and a portion is missing. The sample has roughly 140,000 clones; over 70% are singletons. The sequenced sample consisted of PBMCs. The receptors come from a man aged 25-40 years in good health and CMV-seropositive. Each CDR3 is given with its conserved first and last residue. D genes are given only for firm matches. Rows give clone size only sometimes, using once, few, many, or a class for an expanded clone.

>.|TRBJ2-7|TRBV6-5|TRBD2
CASRVSGRETYEQYF
TGTGCCAGCAGGGTTAGCGGGAGGGAGACCTACGAGCAGTACTTC
>.|TRBJ2-5|TRBV5-1|TRBD2
CASSPLTSGSQRTQYF
TGCGCCAGCAGCCCCCTGACTAGCGGGAGTCAGAGGACCCAGTACTTC
>.|TRBJ1-4|TRBV27|.
CASSPIAGEKLFF
TGTGCCAGCAGTCCCATAGCCGGTGAAAAACTGTTTTTT
>once|TRBJ2-7|TRBV7-2|TRBD2
CASSSTSGAGTSLYEQYF
TGTGCCAGCAGCTCAACGAGCGGTGCTGGGACTAGCCTCTACGAGCAGTACTTC
>.|TRBJ1-1|TRBV5-1|.
CASQREMNTEAFF
TGCGCCAGCCAACGGGAGATGAACACTGAAGCTTTCTTT
>.|TRBJ2-3|TRBV9|TRBD1
CASSVAGTGVTDTQYF
TGTGCCAGCAGCGTAGCTGGGACAGGGGTGACAGATACGCAGTATTTT
>.|TRBJ2-1|TRBV2|TRBD2
CASSEAFPSGNEQFF
TGTGCCAGCAGTGAAGCGTTTCCTAGCGGAAATGAGCAGTTCTTC
>.|TRBJ2-1|TRBV7-2|.
CASSQSGSEQFF
TGTGCCAGCAGCCAAAGCGGCAGTGAGCAGTTCTTC
>.|TRBJ1-5|TRBV19|TRBD1
CASSIRDREEQPQHF
TGTGCCAGTAGTATAAGGGACAGGGAGGAACAGCCCCAGCATTTT
>.|TRBJ2-5|TRBV27|TRBD1
CASTIGQGQETQYF
TGTGCCAGCACGATAGGACAGGGACAAGAGACCCAGTACTTC
>.|TRBJ2-7|TRBV19|.
CASSIAGTTYEQYF
TGTGCCAGTAGTATAGCCGGGACAACCTACGAGCAGTACTTC
>.|TRBJ2-6|TRBV19|.
CASSIEAGTGANGLTF
TGTGCCAGTAGTATAGAGGCCGGTACTGGGGCCAACGGCCTGACTTTC
>.|TRBJ2-1|TRBV27|.
CASSPSVSYNEQFF
TGTGCCAGCAGTCCGTCAGTCTCGTACAATGAGCAGTTCTTC
>.|TRBJ2-1|TRBV19|TRBD2
CASSQLAGGVNVQFF
TGTGCCAGTAGTCAATTAGCGGGGGGGGTTAATGTGCAGTTCTTC
>.|TRBJ1-1|TRBV5-1|TRBD1
CASSSDRANTEAFF
TGCGCCAGCAGCTCGGACAGGGCGAACACTGAAGCTTTCTTT
>.|TRBJ1-5|TRBV28|.
CASNPPGINQPQHF
TGTGCCAGCAATCCACCAGGGATCAATCAGCCCCAGCATTTT
>.|TRBJ1-5|TRBV27|.
CASSLGAGTSNQPQHF
TGTGCCAGCAGTTTGGGGGCAGGGACCAGCAATCAGCCCCAGCATTTT
>.|TRBJ2-2|TRBV19|.
CASSSDTGELFF
TGTGCCAGTAGTTCCGACACCGGGGAGCTGTTTTTT
>once|TRBJ2-3|TRBV9|.
CASSVERDTQYF
TGTGCCAGCAGCGTAGAACGGGATACGCAGTATTTT
>.|TRBJ2-3|TRBV7-9|TRBD2
CASSLGLAVPDTQYF
TGTGCCAGCAGCTTAGGACTAGCGGTACCAGATACGCAGTATTTT
>.|TRBJ2-5|TRBV5-8|.
CASSAQGTRYQETQYF
TGTGCCAGCAGCGCCCAGGGAACGCGGTACCAAGAGACCCAGTACTTC
>.|TRBJ2-5|TRBV28|.
CASSRLWSGQETQYF
TGTGCCAGCAGTCGATTGTGGAGCGGTCAAGAGACCCAGTACTTC
>.|TRBJ2-7|TRBV7-8|TRBD1
CASSFTGQGTYEQYF
TGTGCCAGCAGCTTCACGGGACAGGGAACCTACGAGCAGTACTTC
>.|TRBJ2-3|TRBV7-6|.
CASSAKRGTDTQYF
TGTGCCAGCAGCGCAAAAAGGGGGACAGATACGCAGTATTTT
>.|TRBJ2-7|TRBV28|TRBD1
CASSLRPGTGFDEQYF
TGTGCCAGCAGTTTACGGCCAGGGACAGGGTTTGACGAGCAGTACTTC
>.|TRBJ1-5|TRBV25-1|TRBD1
CASSVTGVVQPQHF
TGTGCCAGCAGTGTTACAGGGGTTGTTCAGCCCCAGCATTTT
>.|TRBJ2-1|TRBV19|TRBD2
CASLAGGAYNEQFF
TGTGCCAGTCTAGCGGGAGGGGCTTACAATGAGCAGTTCTTC